This passage covers 2 T cell receptor beta chains from one sample sequenced in a study of human T cells and chemical hapten exposure. Unfractionated whole blood was the source of the extracted total RNA. MiXCR, applied by TCRdb to the 5' RACE reads, yields one record per CDR3 protein. The data hold about 80,000 distinct CDR3 sequences, with roughly 8.4% observed a single time. These receptors all stem from a male donor in good health.

This clonotype appeared many times. CDR3 DNA sequence: TGTGCCAGCAGCGTAGGAGCGGGAGCTCGGGAGACCCAGTACTTC. This sequence encodes CASSVGAGARETQYF. The chain combines TRBV9 with TRBJ2-5, with TRBD2 matching over 8 bases. CDR1 is SGDLS, CDR2 YYNGEE, per germline. The CDR3 spans 15 residues. V shed 0 bases and J 5 bases; nucleotides not matched to a gene: 6.

There are many counts of this clonotype. The gene calls are TRBV10-3 and TRBJ2-7, with 7 bases matching TRBD2. Trimming removed 3 bases from V and 0 bases from J; junction bases left unmatched: 5. From germline, CDR1 is ENHRY and CDR2 SYGVKD. This CDR3 contains 15 residues. CDR3 amino acids: CAISDTGGSSYEQYF. As DNA, the CDR3 is TGTGCCATCAGTGATACCGGGGGGAGCTCCTACGAGCAGTACTTC.